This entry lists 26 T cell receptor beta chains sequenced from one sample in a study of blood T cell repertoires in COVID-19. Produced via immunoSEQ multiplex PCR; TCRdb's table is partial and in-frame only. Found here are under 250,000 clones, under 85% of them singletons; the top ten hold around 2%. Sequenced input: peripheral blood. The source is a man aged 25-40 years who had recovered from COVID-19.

The CDR3 bases are TGTGCCAGCTCACCATTCAGCCAACGACTGCCCTATAATGAAAAACTGTTTTTT. The encoded protein is CASSPFSQRLPYNEKLFF. The chain combines TRBV18 with TRBJ1-4; D uncertain. This CDR3 spans 18 amino acids. Germline loops: CDR1 KGHSH, CDR2 LQKENI. Trimming removed 2 bases from V and 4 bases from J, with 20 bases in between.

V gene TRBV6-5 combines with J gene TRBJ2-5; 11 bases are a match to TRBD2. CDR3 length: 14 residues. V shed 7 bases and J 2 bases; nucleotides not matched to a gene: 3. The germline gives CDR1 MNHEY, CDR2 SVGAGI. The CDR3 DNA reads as TGTGCCAGCATTGCTAGCGGGGGGCAAGAGACCCAGTACTTC. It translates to CASIASGGQETQYF.

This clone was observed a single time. The CDR3 here is CASSPTRGNYGYTF. The CDR3, as DNA: TGTGCCAGCAGTCCTACACGGGGGAACTATGGCTACACCTTC. The V and J genes are TRBV27 and TRBJ1-2; tentatively, D is TRBD1 (5 bases). Germline-derived CDR1 and CDR2 are MNHEY and SMNVEV (reference sequence). Deletions cut 5 bases from V and 2 bases from J, with 12 bases between. This CDR3 contains 14 residues.

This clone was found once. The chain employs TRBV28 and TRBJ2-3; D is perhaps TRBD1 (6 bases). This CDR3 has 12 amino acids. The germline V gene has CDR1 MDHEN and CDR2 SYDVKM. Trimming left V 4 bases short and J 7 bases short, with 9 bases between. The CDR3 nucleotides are TGTGCCAGCAGTTGGACAGACAATACGCAGTATTTT. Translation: CASSWTDNTQYF.

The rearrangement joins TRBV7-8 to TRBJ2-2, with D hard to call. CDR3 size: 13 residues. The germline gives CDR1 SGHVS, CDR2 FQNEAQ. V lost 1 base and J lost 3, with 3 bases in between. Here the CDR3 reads CASSLVDTGELFF. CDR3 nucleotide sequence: TGTGCCAGCAGCTTAGTAGACACCGGGGAGCTGTTTTTT.

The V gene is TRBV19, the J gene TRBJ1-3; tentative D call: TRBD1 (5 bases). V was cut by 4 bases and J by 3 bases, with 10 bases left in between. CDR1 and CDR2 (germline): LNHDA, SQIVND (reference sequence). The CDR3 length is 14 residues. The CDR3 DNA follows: TGTGCCAGTAGTAAGCAGGGTGATGGAAACACCATATATTTT. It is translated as CASSKQGDGNTIYF.

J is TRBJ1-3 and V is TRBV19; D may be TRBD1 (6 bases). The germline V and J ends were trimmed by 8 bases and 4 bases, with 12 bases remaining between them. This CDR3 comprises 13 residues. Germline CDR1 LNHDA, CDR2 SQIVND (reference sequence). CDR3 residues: CASRTVPGNTIYF. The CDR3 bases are TGTGCCAGTCGGACAGTCCCCGGAAACACCATATATTTT.

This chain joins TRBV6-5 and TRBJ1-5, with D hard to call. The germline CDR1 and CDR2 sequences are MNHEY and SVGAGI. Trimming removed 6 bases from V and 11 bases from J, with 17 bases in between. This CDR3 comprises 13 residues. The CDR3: CASSRYSTESQHF. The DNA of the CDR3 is TGTGCCAGCAGCCGATACTCTACAGAATCCCAGCATTTT.

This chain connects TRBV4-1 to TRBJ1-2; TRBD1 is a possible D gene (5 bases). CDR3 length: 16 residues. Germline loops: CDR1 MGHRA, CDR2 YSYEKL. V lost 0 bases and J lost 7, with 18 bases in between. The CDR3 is CASSQDGAGLFGGYTF. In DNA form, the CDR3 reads TGCGCCAGCAGCCAAGATGGAGCAGGGTTATTCGGTGGCTACACCTTC.

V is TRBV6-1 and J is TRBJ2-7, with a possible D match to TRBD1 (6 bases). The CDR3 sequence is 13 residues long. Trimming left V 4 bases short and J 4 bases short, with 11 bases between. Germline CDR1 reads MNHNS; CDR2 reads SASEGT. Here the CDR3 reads CASSVAGAYEQYV. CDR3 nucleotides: TGTGCCAGCAGTGTAGCAGGGGCGTACGAGCAGTACGTC.

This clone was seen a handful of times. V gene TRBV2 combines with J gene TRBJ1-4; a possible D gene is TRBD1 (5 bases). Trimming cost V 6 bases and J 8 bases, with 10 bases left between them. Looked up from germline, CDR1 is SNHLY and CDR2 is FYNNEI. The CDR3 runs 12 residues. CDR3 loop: CASRQGGEKLFF. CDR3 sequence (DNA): TGTGCCAGCAGGCAGGGAGGCGAAAAACTGTTTTTT.

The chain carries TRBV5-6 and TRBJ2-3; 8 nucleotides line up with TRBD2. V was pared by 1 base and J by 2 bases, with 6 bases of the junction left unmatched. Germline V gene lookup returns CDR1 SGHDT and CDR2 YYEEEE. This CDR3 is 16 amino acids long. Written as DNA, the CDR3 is TGTGCCAGCAGCTTGACCCAGCGGGGGCCCACAGATACGCAGTATTTT. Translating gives CASSLTQRGPTDTQYF.

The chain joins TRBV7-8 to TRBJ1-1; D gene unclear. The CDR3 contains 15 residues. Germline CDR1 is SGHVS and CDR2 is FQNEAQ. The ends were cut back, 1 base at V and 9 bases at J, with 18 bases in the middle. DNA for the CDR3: TGTGCCAGCAGCTTAGTTACGGGTAATGACCCGAAAGCTTTCTTT. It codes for CASSLVTGNDPKAFF.

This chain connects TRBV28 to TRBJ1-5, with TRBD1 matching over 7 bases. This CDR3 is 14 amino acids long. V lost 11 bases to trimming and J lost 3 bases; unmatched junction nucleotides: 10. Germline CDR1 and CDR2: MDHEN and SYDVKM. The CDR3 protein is CAGSWDSDNQPQHF. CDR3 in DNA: TGTGCCGGAAGTTGGGACAGCGACAATCAGCCCCAGCATTTT.

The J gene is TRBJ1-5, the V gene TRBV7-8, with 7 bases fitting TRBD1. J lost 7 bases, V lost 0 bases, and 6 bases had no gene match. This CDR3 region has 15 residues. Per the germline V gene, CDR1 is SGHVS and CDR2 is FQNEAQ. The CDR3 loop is CASSLARTGHQPQHF. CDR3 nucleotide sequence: TGTGCCAGCAGCTTAGCCCGGACAGGACACCAGCCCCAGCATTTT.

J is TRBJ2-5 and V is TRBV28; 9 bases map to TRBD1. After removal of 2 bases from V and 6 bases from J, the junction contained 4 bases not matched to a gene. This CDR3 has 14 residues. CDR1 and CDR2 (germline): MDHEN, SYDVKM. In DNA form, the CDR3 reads TGTGCCAGCAGTTTAGCTGGACAGGGGCAGACCCAGTACTTC. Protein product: CASSLAGQGQTQYF.

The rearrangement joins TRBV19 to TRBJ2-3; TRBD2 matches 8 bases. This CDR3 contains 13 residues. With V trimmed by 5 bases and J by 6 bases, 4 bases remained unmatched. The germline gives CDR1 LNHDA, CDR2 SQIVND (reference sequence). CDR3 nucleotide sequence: TGTGCCAGTAGTTGGGTAGCGGGGGATACGCAGTATTTT. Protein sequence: CASSWVAGDTQYF.

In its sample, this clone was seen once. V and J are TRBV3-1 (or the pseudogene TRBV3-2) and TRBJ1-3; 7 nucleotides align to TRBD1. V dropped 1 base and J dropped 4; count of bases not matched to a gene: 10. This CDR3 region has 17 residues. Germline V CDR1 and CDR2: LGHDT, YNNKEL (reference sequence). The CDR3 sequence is CASSQVSQQGIGNTIYF. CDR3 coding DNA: TGTGCCAGCAGCCAAGTATCCCAACAGGGGATAGGAAACACCATATATTTT.

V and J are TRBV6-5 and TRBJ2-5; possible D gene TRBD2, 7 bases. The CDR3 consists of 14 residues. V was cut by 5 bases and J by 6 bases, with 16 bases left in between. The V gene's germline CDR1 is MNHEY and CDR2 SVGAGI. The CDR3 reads CASSPSGGGQTQYF. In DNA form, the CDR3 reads TGTGCCAGCAGTCCCTCGGGGGGCGGACAGACCCAGTACTTC.

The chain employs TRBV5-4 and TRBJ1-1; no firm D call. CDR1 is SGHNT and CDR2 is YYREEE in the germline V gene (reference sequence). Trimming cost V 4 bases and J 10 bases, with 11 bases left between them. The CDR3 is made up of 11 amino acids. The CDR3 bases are TGTGCCAGCAGCAATGGGGAGCGAGCTTTCTTT. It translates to CASSNGERAFF.

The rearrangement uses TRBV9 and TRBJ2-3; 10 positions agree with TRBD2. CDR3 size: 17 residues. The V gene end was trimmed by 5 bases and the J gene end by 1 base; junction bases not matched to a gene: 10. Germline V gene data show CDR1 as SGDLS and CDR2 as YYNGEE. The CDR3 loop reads CASSPLAGAVGTDTQYF. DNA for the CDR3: TGTGCCAGCAGTCCTCTAGCGGGGGCAGTCGGCACAGATACGCAGTATTTT.

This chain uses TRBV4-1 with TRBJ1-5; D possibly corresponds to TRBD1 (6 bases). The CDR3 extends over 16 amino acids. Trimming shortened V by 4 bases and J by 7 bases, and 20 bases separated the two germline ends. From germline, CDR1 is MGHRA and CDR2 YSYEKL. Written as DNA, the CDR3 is TGCGCCAGCAGCCGAGGCCCTCGGGACAAGGGCCAGCCCCAGCATTTT. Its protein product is CASSRGPRDKGQPQHF.

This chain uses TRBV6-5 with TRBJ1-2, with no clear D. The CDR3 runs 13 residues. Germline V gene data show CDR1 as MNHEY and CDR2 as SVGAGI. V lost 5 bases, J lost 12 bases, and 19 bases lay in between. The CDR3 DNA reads TGTGCCAGCAGTACTCGACGGAGGATTGACGACACCTTC. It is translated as CASSTRRRIDDTF.

DNA of the CDR3: TGTGCCAGCAGTGGGACTGTCTATGGCTACACCTTC. This gives the protein CASSGTVYGYTF. The chain carries TRBV5-4 and TRBJ1-2; perhaps TRBD1 as D (5 bases). This CDR3 is 12 amino acids long. From germline, CDR1 is SGHNT and CDR2 YYREEE (reference sequence). Trimming cost V 5 bases and J 4 bases, with 9 bases left between them.

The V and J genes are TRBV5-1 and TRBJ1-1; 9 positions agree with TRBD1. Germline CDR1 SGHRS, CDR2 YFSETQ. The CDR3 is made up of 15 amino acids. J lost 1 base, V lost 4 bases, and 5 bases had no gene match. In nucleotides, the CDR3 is TGCGCCAGCAGCAGATACAGGGGGCAGAACACTGAAGCTTTCTTT. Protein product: CASSRYRGQNTEAFF.

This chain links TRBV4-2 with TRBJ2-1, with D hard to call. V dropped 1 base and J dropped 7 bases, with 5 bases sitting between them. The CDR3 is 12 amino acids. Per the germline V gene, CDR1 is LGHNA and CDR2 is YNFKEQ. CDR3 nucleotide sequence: TGTGCCAGCAGCCAAGGAGCAAATGAGCAGTTCTTC. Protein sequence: CASSQGANEQFF.